The 26 T cell receptor beta chains below were found in one sample sequenced in a study of shared clonotypes between healthy human individuals. Terminally differentiated effector memory CD45RA+ cells were excluded by CCR7 positive selection of CD45RO-negative cells. Clones were sequenced by immunoSEQ multiplex PCR, and TCRdb holds only the in-frame ones, with some missing. The sample records about 2 million clones, roughly 95% being singletons. The sequencing sample was made of naive CD8+ T cells sorted from blood. These receptors all come from a man aged 18 to 30 in good health.

The chain is built from TRBV7-2 and TRBJ2-1, with D perhaps TRBD1 (6 bases). Trimming pared 2 bases from V and 4 bases from J, leaving 9 bases between. The germline CDR1 and CDR2 sequences are SGHTA and FQGNSA. This CDR3 comprises 14 residues. CDR3 amino acids: CASSLKGGYNEQFF. The CDR3 bases are TGTGCCAGCAGCTTAAAAGGGGGTTACAATGAGCAGTTCTTC.

The chain is built from TRBV9 and TRBJ2-7; D is ambiguous. Germline assignment: CDR1 SGDLS and CDR2 YYNGEE. The CDR3 is 14 amino acids. With 0 bases removed from V and 5 bases from J, the gap between germline ends came to 12 bases. CDR3 amino acids: CASSVEAVGHEQYF. The CDR3 nucleotides are TGTGCCAGCAGCGTAGAGGCGGTTGGCCACGAGCAGTACTTC. The whole variable domain, filled in from reference TRBV9 and TRBJ2-7, reads DSGVTQTPKHLITATGQRVTLRCSPRSGDLSVYWYQQSLDQGLQFLIQYYNGEERAKGNILERFSAQQFPDLHSELNLSSLELGDSALYFCASSVEAVGHEQYFGPGTRLTVT.

The V and J genes are TRBV7-2 and TRBJ1-2, with D perhaps matching TRBD1 (5 bases). Trimming removed 2 bases at V and 4 bases at J, with 23 bases between. Germline values: CDR1 SGHTA, CDR2 FQGNSA. The CDR3 totals 18 residues. CDR3 protein: CASSLIPSNQQVLYGYTF. The CDR3 DNA reads TGTGCCAGCAGCTTAATCCCTTCGAACCAACAGGTCCTCTATGGCTACACCTTC.

The rearrangement joins TRBV7-9 to TRBJ2-1; 7 nucleotides match TRBD2. Germline values: CDR1 SEHNR, CDR2 FQNEAQ (reference sequence). The length of the CDR3 is 12 residues. The V segment lost 5 bases and the J segment 9 bases; nucleotides outside the gene matches: 4. The CDR3, as DNA: TGTGCCAGCAGCATCGGGACTATTGAGCAGTTCTTC. Translating gives CASSIGTIEQFF.

With regard to this clone: The sample holds other DNA sequences that translate to the same CDR3. In nucleotides, the CDR3 is TGTGCCAGCGCGGAGGGAAGCTCCTACGAGCAGTACTTC. This translates into CASAEGSSYEQYF. The chain joins TRBV6-5 to TRBJ2-7; tentatively, D is TRBD2 (6 bases). V lost 8 bases and J 0 bases, leaving 11 bases between the germline ends. CDR1 is MNHEY and CDR2 is SVGAGI in the germline V gene. CDR3 size: 13 residues.

Notes on this clone: Other nucleotide sequences from this sample produce the same CDR3. The V gene is TRBV4-3, the J gene TRBJ1-6; no firm D call. This CDR3 has 16 residues. Per germline, CDR1 LGHNA and CDR2 YSLEER. V lost 0 bases and J 0 bases, leaving 6 bases between the germline ends. The CDR3 spells CASSQDSPSYNSPLHF. DNA of the CDR3: TGCGCCAGCAGCCAAGATAGTCCCTCCTATAATTCACCCCTCCACTTT.

V gene TRBV19 combines with J gene TRBJ2-7, with 10 bases fitting TRBD1. This CDR3 is 15 amino acids long. The V segment lost 5 bases and the J segment 2 bases; nucleotides outside the gene matches: 6. The germline V gene has CDR1 LNHDA and CDR2 SQIVND (reference sequence). CDR3 sequence (DNA): TGTGCCAGTAGTTTCAATGGACAGGGGGCCTACGAGCAGTACTTC. It encodes CASSFNGQGAYEQYF.

About this clone itself: The identical CDR3 is also encoded by other nucleotide sequences in the sample. V usage is TRBV9 and J usage is TRBJ2-7; TRBD1 matches at 8 bases. Germline V gives CDR1 SGDLS, CDR2 YYNGEE. V lost 3 bases, J lost 6 bases, and 2 bases stayed unmatched. The CDR3 covers 12 residues. DNA for the CDR3: TGTGCCAGCAGCGGAACAGGGGGCGAGCAGTACTTC. Translated: CASSGTGGEQYF.

V and J are TRBV7-2 and TRBJ2-3; 7 bases agree with TRBD1. V dropped 6 bases and J dropped 2; count of bases not matched to a gene: 5. Germline V gene data show CDR1 as SGHTA and CDR2 as FQGNSA. This CDR3 is built from 14 residues. The CDR3 loop reads CASRRDSHTDTQYF. The CDR3 coding sequence is TGTGCCAGCAGACGGGACAGCCACACAGATACGCAGTATTTT.

The chain has TRBV4-3 and TRBJ2-1; 7 nucleotides match TRBD2. After removal of 4 bases from V and 1 base from J, the junction contained 4 bases not matched to a gene. The V gene's germline CDR1 is LGHNA and CDR2 YSLEER. The CDR3 extends over 15 amino acids. CDR3 coding DNA: TGCGCCAGCAGCCTGTCTAGCGGTTCCTACAATGAGCAGTTCTTC. Amino acids: CASSLSSGSYNEQFF.

About this clone itself: The identical CDR3 is also encoded by other nucleotide sequences in the sample. The V gene is TRBV7-9, the J gene TRBJ2-5; D may match TRBD1 or TRBD2 (5 bases each). Germline CDR1 reads SEHNR; CDR2 reads FQNEAQ (reference sequence). The CDR3 extends over 14 amino acids. Trimming removed 2 bases from V and 1 base from J, with 8 bases in between. The CDR3 DNA sequence: TGTGCCAGCAGCTTATCCGGGGCCCAAGAGACCCAGTACTTC. The encoded protein is CASSLSGAQETQYF.

V and J are TRBV7-9 and TRBJ2-2; no reliable D call. This CDR3 contains 12 residues. V was clipped by 4 bases and J by 10 bases, with 10 bases between them. Germline CDR1 and CDR2: SEHNR and FQNEAQ (reference sequence). CDR3 nucleotide sequence: TGTGCCAGCAGCTACTCCTATATGGAGCTGTTTTTT. Encoded protein: CASSYSYMELFF.

V usage is TRBV4-3 and J usage is TRBJ2-1, with D perhaps TRBD2 (7 bases). Trimming cost V 2 bases and J 4 bases, with 18 bases left between them. This CDR3 is built from 17 residues. Germline V lookup: CDR1 LGHNA, CDR2 YSLEER. CDR3 sequence: CASSQSQGGGWYNEQFF. CDR3 DNA: TGCGCCAGCAGCCAATCTCAAGGGGGAGGGTGGTACAATGAGCAGTTCTTC.

The gene calls are TRBV27 and TRBJ2-7; 11 bases agree with TRBD2. V lost 7 bases and J lost 3; bases outside the gene matches: 8. Per germline, CDR1 MNHEY and CDR2 SMNVEV (reference sequence). The CDR3 loop spans 15 amino acids. CDR3 residues: CASTHVGTSGYEQYF. For the CDR3, the DNA is TGTGCCAGCACCCATGTGGGGACTAGCGGCTACGAGCAGTACTTC.

This sequence joins TRBV4-3 and TRBJ2-1, with D tentatively TRBD2 (5 bases). Per the germline V gene, CDR1 is LGHNA and CDR2 is YSLEER. This CDR3 is built from 17 residues. Trimming cost V 0 bases and J 4 bases, with 16 bases left between them. The DNA for the CDR3 is TGCGCCAGCAGCCAAGATCTTCGGACTTCGATTTACAATGAGCAGTTCTTC. Its protein product is CASSQDLRTSIYNEQFF.

Notes on this clone: The same CDR3 arises from other DNA sequences in this sample as well. The chain uses TRBV6-5 and TRBJ2-7, with 8 bases aligning to TRBD2. The germline gives CDR1 MNHEY, CDR2 SVGAGI. The J segment lost 0 bases and the V segment lost 6 bases, leaving 4 bases of the junction unmatched. The CDR3 consists of 14 residues. The CDR3 here is CASSLSGSSYEQYF. CDR3 coding DNA: TGTGCCAGCAGCCTCAGCGGGAGCTCCTACGAGCAGTACTTC.

This clone was counted a single time. CDR3 residues: CASSESRGQEEKLFF. The CDR3 DNA follows: TGCGCCAGCAGTGAGTCTAGGGGGCAGGAGGAAAAACTGTTTTTT. This sequence joins TRBV10-1 and TRBJ1-4; the match to TRBD1 covers 7 bases. The CDR3 extends over 15 amino acids. V lost 0 bases to trimming and J lost 8 bases; unmatched junction nucleotides: 6. Germline V CDR1 and CDR2: WNHNN, SYGVQD (reference sequence).

CDR3 sequence: CAWSGGSDEQFF. The DNA of the CDR3 is TGTGCCTGGAGCGGGGGAAGTGATGAGCAGTTCTTC. The chain is built from TRBV30 and TRBJ2-1; TRBD2 is a possible D gene (6 bases). Trimming cost V 3 bases and J 8 bases, with 11 bases left between them. This CDR3 spans 12 amino acids. Per germline, CDR1 GTSNPN and CDR2 SVGIG (reference sequence).

This clone was picked up one time. The chain links TRBV4-1 to TRBJ2-7; the D call may be TRBD1 or TRBD2 (5 bases each). CDR3 size: 16 residues. V was pared by 3 bases and J by 0 bases, with 15 bases between. Germline V gene lookup returns CDR1 MGHRA and CDR2 YSYEKL. The CDR3 DNA reads as TGCGCCAGCAGCCATCGAAATGGGGGTAGCTCCTACGAGCAGTACTTC. Translation gives CASSHRNGGSSYEQYF.

This clone was picked up one time. The CDR3 loop is CASRNGDTEAFF. DNA of the CDR3: TGTGCCAGCAGGAACGGGGACACTGAAGCTTTCTTT. The genes are TRBV7-9 and TRBJ1-1; D remains unclear. This CDR3 is 12 amino acids long. The V and J ends lost 6 bases and 3 bases respectively, with 8 bases between them. The germline CDR1 and CDR2 sequences are SEHNR and FQNEAQ (reference sequence).

Comment on this clone: This same CDR3 is encoded by further DNA sequences in the sample. The V call is TRBV4-1, the J call TRBJ2-5; TRBD1 matches at 8 bases. The CDR3 is 13 amino acids. The trim removed 4 bases at V and 4 bases at J, leaving 2 bases unmatched. The germline V gene encodes CDR1 MGHRA and CDR2 YSYEKL. As DNA, the CDR3 is TGCGCCAGCAGCCCCGACAGGGGAGAGACCCAGTACTTC. Protein product: CASSPDRGETQYF.

The rearrangement joins TRBV10-3 to TRBJ2-2, with TRBD2 as a possible D gene (5 bases). Germline lookup yields CDR1 ENHRY and CDR2 SYGVKD. The CDR3 spans 17 residues. Trimming took 10 bases from V and 6 from J, leaving 27 bases between them. As DNA, the CDR3 is TGTGCCAGCCAAGATTCTGGGCGTTCGGGGTACTCCGGGGAGCTGTTTTTT. Translated, it gives CASQDSGRSGYSGELFF.

The J gene is TRBJ2-7, the V gene TRBV14, with unresolved D. Germline V gene lookup returns CDR1 SGHDN and CDR2 FVKESK. The germline V and J ends were trimmed by 2 bases and 6 bases, with 14 bases remaining between them. CDR3 length equals 14 residues. CDR3 in amino acids: CASSQRFWEPEQYF. The CDR3 coding sequence is TGTGCCAGCAGCCAAAGGTTCTGGGAACCCGAGCAGTACTTC.

In the case of this clone: The same CDR3 can be traced to other DNA sequences in this sample. The chain uses TRBV2 and TRBJ2-7; D is undetermined. The CDR3 totals 11 residues. V gave up 6 bases and J gave up 3 bases, with 6 bases separating them. Per germline, CDR1 SNHLY and CDR2 FYNNEI. Written as DNA, the CDR3 is TGTGCCAGCAGCTCCAGCTACGAGCAGTACTTC. Translation gives CASSSSYEQYF.

The chain uses TRBV27 and TRBJ2-3, with TRBD2 matching over 9 bases. This CDR3 is 17 amino acids long. After removal of 4 bases from V and 0 bases from J, the junction contained 8 bases not matched to a gene. Germline V CDR1 and CDR2: MNHEY, SMNVEV (reference sequence). The CDR3 region is CASSSPGTSSSTDTQYF. The CDR3 DNA reads as TGTGCCAGCAGTTCCCCCGGGACTAGCTCTAGCACAGATACGCAGTATTTT.

V gene TRBV6-5 combines with J gene TRBJ2-2; 11 nucleotides line up with TRBD1. V lost 10 bases, J lost 5 bases, and 3 bases stayed unmatched. Germline CDR1 is MNHEY and CDR2 is SVGAGI. The CDR3 loop spans 13 amino acids. The CDR3 here is CAIGQGATGELFF. In DNA form, the CDR3 reads TGTGCCATAGGACAGGGGGCAACCGGGGAGCTGTTTTTT.